These T cell receptor beta chains were read from a single sample in a study of T cell responses to AZD1222 COVID-19 vaccine. Only in-frame clones appear in the TCRdb table, and some are missing; sequencing was by immunoSEQ multiplex PCR. The data contain about 140,000 clones, just under 95% of them singletons. Sequences were derived from peripheral blood, sampled 28 days after the second AZD1222 dose. Receptor source: an adult who received the AZD1222 COVID-19 vaccine. CDR3s include the opening cysteine and the closing phenylalanine or tryptophan. The D gene is left open where the match is weak. Clone size, where shown, is once, few, many, or a class for clones that have expanded.

clone_size: .
d_call: .
v_call: TRBV28
j_call: TRBJ2-3
cdr3_aa: CASSGGFTDTQYF
cdr3_nt: TGTGCCAGCAGTGGCGGATTCACAGATACGCAGTATTTT

clone_size: .
d_call: .
v_call: TRBV5-1
j_call: TRBJ2-7
cdr3_aa: CASSLDRVLPYEQYF
cdr3_nt: TGCGCCAGCAGCTTGGACAGGGTCTTACCCTACGAGCAGTACTTC

clone_size: .
d_call: .
v_call: TRBV6-1
j_call: TRBJ1-1
cdr3_aa: CASSELWGTRNTEAFF
cdr3_nt: TGTGCCAGCAGTGAATTGTGGGGGACAAGAAACACTGAAGCTTTCTTT

clone_size: few
d_call: .
v_call: TRBV14
j_call: TRBJ1-3
cdr3_aa: CASSQEGNLSSGNTIYF
cdr3_nt: TGTGCCAGCAGCCAAGAGGGGAACCTCAGCTCTGGAAACACCATATATTTT

clone_size: .
d_call: TRBD2
v_call: TRBV13
j_call: TRBJ2-7
cdr3_aa: CASSLGLVVYEQYF
cdr3_nt: TGTGCCAGCAGCCTGGGACTAGTAGTCTACGAGCAGTACTTC

clone_size: .
d_call: .
v_call: TRBV6-5
j_call: TRBJ1-2
cdr3_aa: CASRAGVGYGYTF
cdr3_nt: TGTGCCAGCAGGGCAGGAGTAGGGTATGGCTACACCTTC

clone_size: .
d_call: TRBD1
v_call: TRBV7-9
j_call: TRBJ1-4
cdr3_aa: CASSQDRIDEKLFF
cdr3_nt: TGTGCCAGCAGCCAGGACAGGATTGATGAAAAACTGTTTTTT

clone_size: .
d_call: .
v_call: TRBV6-5
j_call: TRBJ1-5
cdr3_aa: CASSTLGPMRQPQHF
cdr3_nt: TGTGCCAGCAGTACACTCGGGCCTATGCGACAGCCCCAGCATTTT

clone_size: .
d_call: TRBD1
v_call: TRBV7-2
j_call: TRBJ1-6
cdr3_aa: CASSLRQGINSPLHF
cdr3_nt: TGTGCCAGCAGCCTCCGACAGGGGATTAATTCACCCCTCCACTTT

clone_size: .
d_call: .
v_call: TRBV2
j_call: TRBJ2-7
cdr3_aa: CASSPLRGPYEQYF
cdr3_nt: TGTGCCAGCAGTCCCCTGAGAGGACCCTACGAGCAGTACTTC

clone_size: .
d_call: TRBD2
v_call: TRBV11-2
j_call: TRBJ2-4
cdr3_aa: CASSPRGAGSKNIQYF
cdr3_nt: TGTGCCAGCAGCCCGCGGGGGGCGGGGTCCAAAAACATTCAGTACTTC

clone_size: .
d_call: .
v_call: TRBV5-6
j_call: TRBJ1-2
cdr3_aa: CASSLDRVVYGYTF
cdr3_nt: TGTGCCAGCAGCTTGGATAGGGTGGTCTATGGCTACACCTTC

clone_size: .
d_call: .
v_call: TRBV6-7
j_call: TRBJ1-5
cdr3_aa: CASSCGDMCQPQHF
cdr3_nt: TGTGCCAGCAGTTGCGGGGACATGTGCCAGCCCCAGCATTTT

clone_size: .
d_call: .
v_call: TRBV11-1
j_call: TRBJ2-5
cdr3_aa: CASSFPNQETQYF
cdr3_nt: TGTGCCAGCAGCTTCCCTAACCAAGAGACCCAGTACTTC

clone_size: once
d_call: TRBD1
v_call: TRBV6-1
j_call: TRBJ1-2
cdr3_aa: CASSEPDRVSYGYTF
cdr3_nt: TGTGCCAGCAGTGAGCCAGACAGGGTGAGCTATGGCTACACCTTC

clone_size: .
d_call: .
v_call: TRBV5-5
j_call: TRBJ2-7
cdr3_aa: CASSLEFYEQYF
cdr3_nt: TGTGCCAGCAGCTTGGAGTTCTACGAGCAGTACTTC

clone_size: .
d_call: TRBD1
v_call: TRBV12-3/TRBV12-4
j_call: TRBJ1-2
cdr3_aa: CASSDQGATGYTF
cdr3_nt: TGTGCCAGCAGTGACCAGGGGGCGACTGGCTACACCTTC

clone_size: .
d_call: TRBD2
v_call: TRBV7-9
j_call: TRBJ2-3
cdr3_aa: CASSPKTSGSTDTQYF
cdr3_nt: TGTGCCAGCAGCCCAAAGACTAGCGGGAGCACAGATACGCAGTATTTT

clone_size: .
d_call: TRBD1
v_call: TRBV7-9
j_call: TRBJ1-4
cdr3_aa: CASSLGQGPNEKLFF
cdr3_nt: TGTGCCAGCAGCCTAGGACAGGGCCCTAATGAAAAACTGTTTTTT

clone_size: .
d_call: .
v_call: TRBV28
j_call: TRBJ1-3
cdr3_aa: CASSGDGTIYF
cdr3_nt: TGTGCCAGCAGTGGGGACGGCACCATATATTTT

clone_size: .
d_call: .
v_call: TRBV19
j_call: TRBJ1-1
cdr3_aa: CASSPPRTEAFF
cdr3_nt: TGTGCCAGTAGTCCCCCACGCACTGAAGCTTTCTTT

clone_size: .
d_call: .
v_call: TRBV5-1
j_call: TRBJ2-7
cdr3_aa: CASSQGLYEQYF
cdr3_nt: TGCGCCAGCAGCCAGGGACTCTACGAGCAGTACTTC

clone_size: .
d_call: .
v_call: TRBV7-9
j_call: TRBJ2-1
cdr3_aa: CASSPRGSSYNEQFF
cdr3_nt: TGTGCCAGCAGCCCAAGGGGGAGCTCCTACAATGAGCAGTTCTTC

clone_size: .
d_call: TRBD1
v_call: TRBV7-8
j_call: TRBJ2-7
cdr3_aa: CASSLVGDSDTSGQYF
cdr3_nt: TGTGCCAGCAGCTTAGTAGGGGACAGTGATACGAGTGGGCAGTACTTC

clone_size: once
d_call: .
v_call: TRBV4-2
j_call: TRBJ1-5
cdr3_aa: CASSQDRGQPQHF
cdr3_nt: TGTGCCAGCAGCCAAGACAGGGGCCAGCCCCAGCATTTT

clone_size: once
d_call: .
v_call: TRBV5-1
j_call: TRBJ2-3
cdr3_aa: CASSRSGGPFSTDTQYF
cdr3_nt: TGCGCCAGCAGCCGATCCGGGGGCCCGTTTAGCACAGATACGCAGTATTTT

clone_size: .
d_call: .
v_call: TRBV5-1
j_call: TRBJ2-2
cdr3_aa: CASSLGDTRRLTGELFF
cdr3_nt: TGCGCCAGCAGCTTGGGTGACACTCGGAGGTTAACCGGGGAGCTGTTTTTT

clone_size: .
d_call: .
v_call: TRBV30
j_call: TRBJ2-2
cdr3_aa: CAWSVHRELFF
cdr3_nt: TGTGCCTGGAGTGTCCACCGGGAGCTGTTTTTT